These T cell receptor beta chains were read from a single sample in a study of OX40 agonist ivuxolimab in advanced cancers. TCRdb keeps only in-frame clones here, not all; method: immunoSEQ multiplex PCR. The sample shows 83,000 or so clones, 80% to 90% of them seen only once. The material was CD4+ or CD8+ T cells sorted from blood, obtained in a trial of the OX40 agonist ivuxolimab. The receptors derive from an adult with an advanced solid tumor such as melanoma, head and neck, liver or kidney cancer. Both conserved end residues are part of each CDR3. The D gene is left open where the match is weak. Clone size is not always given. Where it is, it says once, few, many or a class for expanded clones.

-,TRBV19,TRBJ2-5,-,CASSIGGETQYF,TGTGCCAGTAGTATAGGGGGCGAGACCCAGTACTTC
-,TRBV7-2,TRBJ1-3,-,CASSLWAGRDGNTIYF,TGTGCCAGCAGCTTATGGGCAGGGAGGGATGGAAACACCATATATTTT
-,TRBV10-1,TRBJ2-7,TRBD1,CANPGQGSQYEQYF,TGCGCCAACCCGGGACAGGGGAGTCAATACGAGCAGTACTTC
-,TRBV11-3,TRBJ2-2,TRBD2,CASSSQSGGAGTGELFF,TGTGCCAGCAGCAGTCAGAGCGGGGGGGCCGGCACCGGGGAGCTGTTTTTT
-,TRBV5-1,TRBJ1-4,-,CASGEGYNEKLFF,TGCGCCAGCGGAGAGGGTTATAATGAAAAACTGTTTTTT
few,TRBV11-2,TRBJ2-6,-,CASSPDGGANVLTF,TGTGCCAGCAGCCCTGACGGAGGGGCCAACGTCCTGACTTTC
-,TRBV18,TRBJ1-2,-,CASSLSDSTNYGYTF,TGTGCCAGCTCACTATCGGACAGCACTAACTATGGCTACACCTTC
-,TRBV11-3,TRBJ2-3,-,CASSFDSISGDTQYF,TGTGCCAGCAGCTTTGACAGTATTTCGGGAGATACGCAGTATTTT
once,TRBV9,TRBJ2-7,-,CASSSEHEQYF,TGTGCCAGCAGCTCCGAGCACGAGCAGTACTTC
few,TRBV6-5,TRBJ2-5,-,CASSYWGAQETQYF,TGTGCCAGCAGTTACTGGGGGGCCCAAGAGACCCAGTACTTC
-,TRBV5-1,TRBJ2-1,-,CASCKEPYNEQFF,TGCGCCAGCTGCAAGGAGCCCTACAATGAGCAGTTCTTC
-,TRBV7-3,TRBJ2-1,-,CASSSGESLYNEQFF,TGTGCCAGCAGCTCTGGGGAATCCCTGTACAATGAGCAGTTCTTC
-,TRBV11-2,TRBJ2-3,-,CASSPLLWGGTDTQYF,TGTGCCAGCAGCCCCCTTCTTTGGGGAGGCACAGATACGCAGTATTTT
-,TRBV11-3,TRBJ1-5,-,CASSLASREGNQPQHF,TGTGCCAGCAGCTTAGCGAGCAGGGAGGGCAATCAGCCCCAGCATTTT
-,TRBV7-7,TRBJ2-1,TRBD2,CASSSGLAGSYNEQFF,TGTGCTAGCAGCTCCGGGCTAGCGGGGTCCTACAATGAGCAGTTCTTC
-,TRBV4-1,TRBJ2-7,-,CASSQPGTLYGQYF,TGCGCCAGCAGCCAACCCGGGACTCTCTACGGGCAGTACTTC
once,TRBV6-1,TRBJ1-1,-,CASNPGTANTEAFF,TGTGCCAGCAACCCAGGGACGGCGAACACTGAAGCTTTCTTT
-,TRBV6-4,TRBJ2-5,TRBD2,CASRRTRLAQETQYF,TGTGCCAGCAGGAGAACGAGACTAGCCCAAGAGACCCAGTACTTC
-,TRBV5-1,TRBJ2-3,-,CASSLETGTDTQYF,TGCGCCAGCAGCTTGGAGACAGGCACAGATACGCAGTATTTT
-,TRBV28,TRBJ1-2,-,CASSLLARAGGYTF,TGTGCCAGCAGTTTATTGGCCAGGGCTGGTGGCTACACCTTC
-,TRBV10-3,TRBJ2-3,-,CAISGTSTDTQYF,TGTGCCATCAGTGGGACTAGCACAGATACGCAGTATTTT
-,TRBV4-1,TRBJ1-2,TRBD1,CASSQTRTGTNYGYTF,TGCGCCAGCAGCCAAACCCGGACAGGGACCAACTATGGCTACACCTTC
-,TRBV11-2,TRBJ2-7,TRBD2,CASSPGGVSQYF,TGTGCCAGCAGCCCGGGGGGGGTTTCGCAGTACTTC
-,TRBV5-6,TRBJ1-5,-,CASSLWGGWQPQHF,TGTGCCAGCAGCTTGTGGGGAGGCTGGCAGCCCCAGCATTTT
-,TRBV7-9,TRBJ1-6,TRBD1,CASSATGANSPLHF,TGTGCCAGCAGCGCCACAGGGGCCAATTCACCCCTCCACTTT
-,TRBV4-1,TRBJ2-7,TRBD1,CASSQGTGGVNAQYF,TGCGCCAGCAGCCAAGGGACAGGGGGGGTAAATGCGCAGTACTTC
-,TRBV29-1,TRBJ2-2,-,CSVDPGNTGELFF,TGCAGCGTTGACCCGGGGAACACCGGGGAGCTGTTTTTT
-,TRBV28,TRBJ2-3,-,CASSRQAGGTDTQYF,TGTGCCAGCAGTAGACAGGCCGGGGGCACAGATACGCAGTATTTT
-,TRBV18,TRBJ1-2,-,CASSPGGLDYGYTF,TGTGCCAGCTCACCGGGGGGGCTCGATTATGGCTACACCTTC
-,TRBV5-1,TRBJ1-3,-,CASSRGDGNTIYF,TGCGCCAGCAGCCGGGGGGATGGAAACACCATATATTTT
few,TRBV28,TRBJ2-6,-,CASSLSSGANVLTF,TGTGCCAGCAGTTTGAGCTCTGGGGCCAACGTCCTGACTTTC
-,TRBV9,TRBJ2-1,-,CASSVGWRVNEQFF,TGTGCCAGCAGCGTAGGTTGGAGGGTCAATGAGCAGTTCTTC
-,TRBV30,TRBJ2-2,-,CAWRGTRAGELFF,TGTGCCTGGAGAGGGACCCGCGCCGGGGAGCTGTTTTTT
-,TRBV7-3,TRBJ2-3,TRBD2,CASSRGGGSSTDTQYF,TGTGCCAGCAGCCGCGGGGGGGGCTCTAGCACAGATACGCAGTATTTT
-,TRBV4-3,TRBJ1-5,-,CASSQDAAGGFYSNQPQHF,TGCGCCAGCAGCCAAGACGCGGCGGGGGGCTTCTATAGCAATCAGCCCCAGCATTTT
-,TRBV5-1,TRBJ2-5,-,CASSLGVREGQETQYF,TGCGCCAGCAGCTTGGGGGTCAGGGAAGGTCAAGAGACCCAGTACTTC
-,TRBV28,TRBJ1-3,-,CASSFPAFDTIYF,TGTGCCAGCAGTTTCCCCGCTTTTGACACCATATATTTT
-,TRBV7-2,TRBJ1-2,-,CASSLGGNYGYTF,TGTGCCAGCAGCTTAGGGGGAAACTATGGCTACACCTTC
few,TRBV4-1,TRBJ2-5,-,CASSQEGYGSRTQYF,TGCGCCAGCAGCCAAGAAGGGTATGGATCCAGGACCCAGTACTTC
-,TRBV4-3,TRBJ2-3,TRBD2,CASSGSGGEIDAQYF,TGCGCCAGCAGTGGTAGCGGGGGCGAGATAGATGCGCAGTATTTT
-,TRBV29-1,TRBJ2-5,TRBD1,CSVDGTGGQETQYF,TGCAGCGTTGACGGGACAGGGGGACAAGAGACCCAGTACTTC
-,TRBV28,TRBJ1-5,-,CASSLLTEGSNQPQHF,TGTGCCAGCAGTTTATTAACAGAGGGTAGCAATCAGCCCCAGCATTTT
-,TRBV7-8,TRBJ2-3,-,CASRTQDTQYF,TGTGCCAGCAGGACCCAAGATACGCAGTATTTT
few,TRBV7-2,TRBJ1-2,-,CASSPGSGDTF,TGTGCCAGCAGCCCAGGAAGTGGGGACACCTTC
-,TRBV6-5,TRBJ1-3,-,CASSYSMAASGNTIYF,TGTGCCAGCAGTTACTCGATGGCGGCCTCTGGAAACACCATATATTTT
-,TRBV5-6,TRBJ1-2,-,CASSLAGTTDTF,TGTGCCAGCAGCTTGGCCGGGACCACTGACACCTTC
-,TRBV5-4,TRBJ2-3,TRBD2,CASSSNAGTRVADTQYF,TGTGCCAGCAGCTCTAACGCCGGGACTAGGGTCGCAGATACGCAGTATTTT
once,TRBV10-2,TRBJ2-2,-,CASSGPWDTGELFF,TGCGCCAGCAGTGGGCCGTGGGACACCGGGGAGCTGTTTTTT
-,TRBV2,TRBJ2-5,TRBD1,CATATGTGQETQYF,TGTGCCACCGCTACCGGGACAGGGCAAGAGACCCAGTACTTC
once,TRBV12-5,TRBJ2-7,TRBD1,CASGQDRGLSEQYF,TGTGCTAGTGGCCAGGACAGGGGGCTCTCCGAGCAGTACTTC
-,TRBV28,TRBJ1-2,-,CASSLGGQGFYGYTF,TGTGCCAGCAGTCTGGGGGGCCAGGGGTTCTATGGCTACACCTTC